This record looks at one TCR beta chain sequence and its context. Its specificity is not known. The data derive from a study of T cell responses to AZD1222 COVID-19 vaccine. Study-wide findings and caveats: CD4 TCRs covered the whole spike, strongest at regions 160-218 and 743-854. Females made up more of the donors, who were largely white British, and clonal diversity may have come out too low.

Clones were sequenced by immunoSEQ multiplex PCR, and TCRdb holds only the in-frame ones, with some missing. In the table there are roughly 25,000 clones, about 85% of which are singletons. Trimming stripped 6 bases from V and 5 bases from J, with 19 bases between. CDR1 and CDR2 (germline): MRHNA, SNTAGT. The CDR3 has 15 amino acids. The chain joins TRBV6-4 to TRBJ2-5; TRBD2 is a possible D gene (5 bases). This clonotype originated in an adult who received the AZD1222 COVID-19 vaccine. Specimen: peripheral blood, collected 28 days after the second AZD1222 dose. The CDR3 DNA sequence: TGTGCCAGCAGCCCCTCGGCGGGCGGGCTGGAGACCCAGTACTTC. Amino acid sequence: CASSPSAGGLETQYF.